This TCR beta chain is from a study of shared clonotypes between healthy human individuals. The data were produced by immunoSEQ multiplex PCR, yet TCRdb's version contains in-frame clones alone and is incomplete. The table records 2 million to 2.5 million clones, approximately 96% of them present only once. The sample was naive CD4+ T cells sorted from blood. The subset: CD45RA+ positively selected. The source is a young man in good health.

The CDR3, as DNA: TGTGCCAGCAGCTTCACTAGCGGGAGCCGGGAGACCCAGTACTTC. This gives the protein CASSFTSGSRETQYF. This sequence joins TRBV11-2 and TRBJ2-5; 11 bases agree with TRBD2. Germline trimming cut 3 bases from V and 5 bases from J; bases unmatched to any gene: 5. The CDR3 has 15 amino acids. Germline assignment: CDR1 SGHAT and CDR2 FQNNGV.